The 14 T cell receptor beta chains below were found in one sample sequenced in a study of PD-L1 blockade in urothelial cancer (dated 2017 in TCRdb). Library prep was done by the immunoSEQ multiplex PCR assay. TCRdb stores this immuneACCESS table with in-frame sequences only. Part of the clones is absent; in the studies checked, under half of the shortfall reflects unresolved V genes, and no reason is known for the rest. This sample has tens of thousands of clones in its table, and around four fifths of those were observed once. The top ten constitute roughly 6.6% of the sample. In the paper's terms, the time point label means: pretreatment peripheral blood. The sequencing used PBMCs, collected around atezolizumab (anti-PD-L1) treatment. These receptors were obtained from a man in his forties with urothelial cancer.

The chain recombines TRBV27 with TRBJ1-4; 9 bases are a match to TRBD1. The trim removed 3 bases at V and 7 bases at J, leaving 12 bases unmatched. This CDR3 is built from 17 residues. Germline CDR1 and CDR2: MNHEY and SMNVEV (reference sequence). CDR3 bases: TGTGCCAGCAGTTTGAAGGACAGGGGTGAGCTGAGTGAAAAACTGTTTTTT. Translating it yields CASSLKDRGELSEKLFF.

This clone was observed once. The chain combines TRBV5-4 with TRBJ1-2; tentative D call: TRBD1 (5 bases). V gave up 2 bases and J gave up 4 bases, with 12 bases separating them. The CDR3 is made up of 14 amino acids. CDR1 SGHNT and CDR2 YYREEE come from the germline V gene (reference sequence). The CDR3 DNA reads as TGTGCCAGCAGCTTAGGAACGGGGGTCTATGGCTACACCTTC. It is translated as CASSLGTGVYGYTF.

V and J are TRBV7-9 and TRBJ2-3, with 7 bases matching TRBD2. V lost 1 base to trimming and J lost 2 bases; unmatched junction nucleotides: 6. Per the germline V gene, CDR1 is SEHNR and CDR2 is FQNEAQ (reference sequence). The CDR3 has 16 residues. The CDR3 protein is CASSLGASGPTDTQYF. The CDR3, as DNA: TGTGCCAGCAGCTTAGGGGCTAGCGGACCCACAGATACGCAGTATTTT.

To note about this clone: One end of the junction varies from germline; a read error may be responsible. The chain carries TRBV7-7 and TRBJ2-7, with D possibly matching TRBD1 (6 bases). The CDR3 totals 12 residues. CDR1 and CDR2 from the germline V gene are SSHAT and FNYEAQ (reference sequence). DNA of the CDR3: TGTGCTAGCAGCTTAGAAGGGGGCGAGCAGTACTTC. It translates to CASSLEGGEQYF.

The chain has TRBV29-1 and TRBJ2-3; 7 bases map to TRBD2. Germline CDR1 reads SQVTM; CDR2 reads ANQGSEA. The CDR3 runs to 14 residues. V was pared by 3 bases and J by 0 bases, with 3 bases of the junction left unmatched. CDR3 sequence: CSVDRRESTDTQYF. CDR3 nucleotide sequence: TGCAGCGTTGACAGGCGGGAGAGCACAGATACGCAGTATTTT.

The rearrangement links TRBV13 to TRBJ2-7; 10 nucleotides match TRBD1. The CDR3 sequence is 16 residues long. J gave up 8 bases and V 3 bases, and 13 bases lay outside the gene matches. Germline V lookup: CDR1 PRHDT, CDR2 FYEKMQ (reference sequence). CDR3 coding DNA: TGTGCCAGCAGCTTTGGTCCGGGACAGGGGAGTAATAAGCAGTACTTC. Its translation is CASSFGPGQGSNKQYF.

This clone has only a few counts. The CDR3 is CASSTPGTVGKEQFF. The CDR3 bases are TGTGCCAGCAGTACCCCCGGGACAGTGGGCAAAGAGCAGTTCTTC. J is TRBJ2-1 and V is TRBV6-5, with 7 bases lining up with TRBD1. Germline values: CDR1 MNHEY, CDR2 SVGAGI. There are 15 residues in the CDR3. Unmatched junction bases numbered 14, after V lost 5 bases and J lost 10 bases.

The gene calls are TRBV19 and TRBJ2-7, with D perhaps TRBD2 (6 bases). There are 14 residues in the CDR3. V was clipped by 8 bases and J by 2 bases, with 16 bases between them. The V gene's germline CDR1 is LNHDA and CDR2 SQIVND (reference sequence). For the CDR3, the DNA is TGTGCCAGTCGACCCCCGGGAGAGGCCTACGAGCAGTACTTC. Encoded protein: CASRPPGEAYEQYF.

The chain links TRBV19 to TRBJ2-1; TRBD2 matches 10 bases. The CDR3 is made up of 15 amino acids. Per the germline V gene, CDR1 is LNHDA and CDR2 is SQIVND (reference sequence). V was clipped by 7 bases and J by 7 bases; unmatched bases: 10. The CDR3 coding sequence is TGTGCCAGTACCCCCGGGACTAGCGCATGGAATGAGCAGTTCTTC. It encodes CASTPGTSAWNEQFF.

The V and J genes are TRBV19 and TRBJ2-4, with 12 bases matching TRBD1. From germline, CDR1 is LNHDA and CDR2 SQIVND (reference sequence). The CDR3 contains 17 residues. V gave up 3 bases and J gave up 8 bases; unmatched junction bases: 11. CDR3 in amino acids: CASSIQGTGGPLDIQYF. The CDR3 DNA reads TGTGCCAGTAGTATTCAGGGGACAGGGGGCCCACTAGACATTCAGTACTTC.

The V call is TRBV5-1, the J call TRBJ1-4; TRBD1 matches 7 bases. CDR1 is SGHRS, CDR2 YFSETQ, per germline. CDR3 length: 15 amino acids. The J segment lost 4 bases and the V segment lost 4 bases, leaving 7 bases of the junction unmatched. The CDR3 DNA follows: TGCGCCAGCAGCCCGCAGGGACAGTATAATGAAAAACTGTTTTTT. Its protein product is CASSPQGQYNEKLFF.

CDR3 coding DNA: TGCGCCAGCAGCTTGGAAGGGGTCCCCCGGGAGACCCAGTACTTC. Translation gives CASSLEGVPRETQYF. This chain joins TRBV5-1 and TRBJ2-5; maybe TRBD1 (5 bases). The CDR3 runs to 15 residues. Trimming took off 0 bases at V and 5 bases at J, with 14 bases between the two ends. The germline V gene has CDR1 SGHRS and CDR2 YFSETQ.

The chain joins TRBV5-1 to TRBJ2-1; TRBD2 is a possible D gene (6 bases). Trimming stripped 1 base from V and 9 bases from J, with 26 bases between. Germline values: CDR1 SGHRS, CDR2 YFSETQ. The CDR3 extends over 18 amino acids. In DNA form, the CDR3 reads TGCGCCAGCAGCTTGTGGGCCTCCGGGGGAGAGATTTCCGGTGAGCAGTTCTTC. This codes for CASSLWASGGEISGEQFF.

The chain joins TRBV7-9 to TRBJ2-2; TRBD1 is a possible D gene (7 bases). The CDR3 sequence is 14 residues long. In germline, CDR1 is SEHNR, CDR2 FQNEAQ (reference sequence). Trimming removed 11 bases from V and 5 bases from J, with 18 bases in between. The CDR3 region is CAGVQTGRTGELFF. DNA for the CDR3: TGTGCCGGGGTCCAGACAGGGAGGACCGGGGAGCTGTTTTTT.